Sequencing of this TCR beta chain was carried out in a study of regulatory T cells in long-lasting Graves disease. Study findings and constraints: Patients with persistent disease shared some 3,000 public clonotypes, outpacing the roughly 1,000 shared by new patients.

Time point specified: newly diagnosed GD, antithyroid drugs for less than 3 months. The TCR library was made from RNA that had been extracted from PBMCs in TRIzol. V lost 1 base, J lost 0 bases, and 9 bases stayed unmatched. CDR1 and CDR2 (germline): SNHLY, FYNNEI. The CDR3 is 18 amino acids. Construction of the TCR beta libraries employed iRepertoire HTBI primers in conjunction with Arm-PCR of CDR3 regions. A single record per CDR3 protein comes from TCRdb applying MiXCR to the multiplex PCR reads. The table lists some 220,000 distinct CDR3 sequences, 15% to 20% of them singletons. Ten or more counts support this clonotype. Its antigen is still unknown. These sequences were also reported in another study, on T cells in Graves' hyperthyroidism and ophthalmopathy. According to that study: With the HTBI primer set, the TCR CDR3 went through a first round of RT-PCR. Most clonotypes expanded in the thyroid (above 0.001) were also present in blood. Separation of ophthalmopathy from stable hyperthyroidism was achieved by a 13 V-J model.

This chain uses TRBV2 with TRBJ2-1, with 7 bases that match TRBD2. The sequencing used peripheral blood mononuclear cells (PBMCs), collected at new diagnosis, from a patient treated with antithyroid drugs. The receptor was derived from a woman younger than 45 with Graves disease. This chain's CDR3 is CASSEDVTSSVSYNEQFF. The CDR3 nucleotides read TGTGCCAGCAGTGAAGATGTGACTAGCTCAGTCTCCTACAATGAGCAGTTCTTC.